These 32 T cell receptor beta chains were sequenced from one sample in a study of cytomegalovirus exposure and HLA in healthy donors. Vbeta (60) and Jbeta (13) primers were used in the PCR. Sequencing used immunoSEQ multiplex PCR; TCRdb keeps in-frame clones, though not all of them. In the table there are approximately 150,000 clones, less than 85% of which are singletons. Source material: PBMCs. These receptors originate from a man in his sixties in good health and CMV-seronegative.

The sample holds a few counts of this clone. The CDR3 DNA reads as TGTGCCAGCAGCCGACAGGATACCGCCTACGAGCAGTACTTC. This codes for CASSRQDTAYEQYF. This chain connects TRBV6-5 to TRBJ2-7; perhaps TRBD1 as D (6 bases). V gave up 6 bases and J gave up 2 bases, with 14 bases separating them. Germline assignment: CDR1 MNHEY and CDR2 SVGAGI. The CDR3 has 14 amino acids.

The chain couples TRBV28 to TRBJ2-7; maybe TRBD2 (6 bases). Germline CDR1 and CDR2: MDHEN and SYDVKM. This CDR3 is 14 amino acids long. V lost 5 bases and J lost 3, with 14 bases in between. The CDR3 is CASSLRGEVYEQYF. CDR3 in DNA: TGTGCCAGCAGTCTTAGAGGGGAGGTCTACGAGCAGTACTTC.

J is TRBJ2-3 and V is TRBV30; 7 nucleotides align to TRBD2. This CDR3 region has 15 residues. Looked up from germline, CDR1 is GTSNPN and CDR2 is SVGIG (reference sequence). V gave up 1 base and J gave up 2 bases; unmatched junction bases: 6. The CDR3 is CAWSGQRDLTDTQYF. In nucleotides, the CDR3 is TGTGCCTGGAGTGGGCAGCGGGATCTCACAGATACGCAGTATTTT. The variable domain in full, with the rest retrieved from reference TRBV30 and TRBJ2-3, is SQTIHQWPATLVQPVGSPLSLECTVEGTSNPNLYWYRQAAGRGLQLLFYSVGIGQISSEVPQNLSASRPQDRQFILSSKKLLLSDSGFYLCAWSGQRDLTDTQYFGPGTRLTVL.

The chain is built from TRBV9 and TRBJ2-7; tentatively, D is TRBD1 (5 bases). Deletions cut 0 bases from V and 7 bases from J, with 14 bases between. CDR1 is SGDLS and CDR2 is YYNGEE in the germline V gene. CDR3 length: 14 residues. CDR3 DNA sequence: TGTGCCAGCAGCGTAGCAGGGTCGGCTCGAGAGCAGTACTTC. It is translated as CASSVAGSAREQYF.

The genes are TRBV18 and TRBJ1-4; maybe TRBD1 (5 bases). Germline CDR1 reads KGHSH; CDR2 reads LQKENI. There are 16 residues in the CDR3. Trimming took off 4 bases at V and 0 bases at J, with 12 bases between the two ends. Here the CDR3 DNA reads TGTGCCAGCTCACTCTCTTCGGGGGCAACTAATGAAAAACTGTTTTTT. Protein product: CASSLSSGATNEKLFF.

The chain uses TRBV6-4 and TRBJ1-1; weak D call: TRBD1 (5 bases). The CDR3 is 13 amino acids. Germline CDR1 MRHNA, CDR2 SNTAGT. V was pared by 6 bases and J by 4 bases, with 12 bases between. CDR3 coding DNA: TGTGCCAGCAGGGCAGGGATGGGCACTGAAGCTTTCTTT. The encoded protein is CASRAGMGTEAFF.

This sequence joins TRBV10-3 and TRBJ1-1; TRBD1 matches 7 bases. The CDR3 spans 15 residues. From germline, CDR1 is ENHRY and CDR2 SYGVKD. J lost 1 base, V lost 7 bases, and 9 bases had no gene match. The CDR3 coding sequence is TGTGCCATCACTAGAGGGGGGACAGAGAACACTGAAGCTTTCTTT. As protein: CAITRGGTENTEAFF.

This rearrangement joins TRBV5-4 to TRBJ2-5; perhaps TRBD2 as D (5 bases). V lost 2 bases and J 7 bases, leaving 21 bases between the germline ends. The CDR3 has 16 residues. Per germline, CDR1 SGHNT and CDR2 YYREEE (reference sequence). CDR3 protein: CASSFSLSKEVGTQYF. The CDR3 DNA reads as TGTGCCAGCAGCTTCTCTTTGTCAAAGGAGGTCGGGACCCAGTACTTC.

This chain joins TRBV10-3 and TRBJ2-3; perhaps TRBD2 as D (7 bases). V was clipped by 0 bases and J by 0 bases, with 16 bases between them. The CDR3 is 18 amino acids. Germline V gives CDR1 ENHRY, CDR2 SYGVKD. CDR3 residues: CAISESGGGQSSTDTQYF. CDR3 coding DNA: TGTGCCATCAGTGAGTCGGGGGGGGGCCAATCTAGCACAGATACGCAGTATTTT.

The chain employs TRBV12-5 and TRBJ2-5, with D possibly TRBD2 on 7 matching bases. The CDR3 runs 16 residues. V shed 0 bases and J shed 5 bases, with 16 bases lying between them. Germline V gene data show CDR1 as LGHNT and CDR2 as FRNRAP. The CDR3: CASGLVGGAGIETQYF. CDR3 nucleotide sequence: TGTGCTAGTGGTTTGGTAGGGGGGGCCGGGATTGAGACCCAGTACTTC. Variable domain in full (rest from reference TRBV12-5 and TRBJ2-5): DARVTQTPRHKVTEMGQEVTMRCQPILGHNTVFWYRQTMMQGLELLAYFRNRAPLDDSGMPKDRFSAEMPDATLATLKIQPSEPRDSAVYFCASGLVGGAGIETQYFGPGTRLLVL.

This chain joins TRBV7-9 and TRBJ2-2, with a tentative D call TRBD2 (7 bases). Germline V CDR1 and CDR2: SEHNR, FQNEAQ (reference sequence). V was trimmed by 4 bases and J by 4 bases, leaving 16 bases between them. This CDR3 is 16 amino acids long. DNA of the CDR3: TGTGCCAGCAGCTCCGGTGGGGGGGCCTTCACCGGGGAGCTGTTTTTT. Translating it yields CASSSGGGAFTGELFF.

The chain couples TRBV28 to TRBJ1-1; D not resolved. Per the germline V gene, CDR1 is MDHEN and CDR2 is SYDVKM. V was shortened by 6 bases and J by 0 bases, with 8 bases between the two germline ends. This CDR3 region has 13 residues. CDR3: CASSSHMNTEAFF. CDR3 coding DNA: TGTGCCAGCAGCTCACATATGAACACTGAAGCTTTCTTT.

V and J are TRBV15 and TRBJ1-1, with D hard to call. This CDR3 is 15 amino acids long. Germline lookup yields CDR1 LNHNV and CDR2 YYDKDF (reference sequence). V lost 1 base and J lost 4, with 13 bases in between. Here the CDR3 reads CATSRVRGEGTEAFF. The CDR3 DNA is TGTGCCACCAGCAGAGTGCGGGGTGAGGGCACTGAAGCTTTCTTT.

This chain joins TRBV9 and TRBJ1-1; weak D call: TRBD1 (6 bases). The CDR3 length is 15 residues. V was cut by 0 bases and J by 4 bases, with 13 bases left in between. Germline CDR1 is SGDLS and CDR2 is YYNGEE. The CDR3 loop is CASSVEGGGGTEAFF. DNA for the CDR3: TGTGCCAGCAGCGTAGAAGGAGGGGGGGGCACTGAAGCTTTCTTT.

This chain connects TRBV6-5 to TRBJ1-4; no definite D call. Germline CDR1 and CDR2: MNHEY and SVGAGI. The length of the CDR3 is 13 residues. V lost 10 bases and J 8 bases, leaving 17 bases between the germline ends. For the CDR3, the DNA is TGTGCCACTCAAAGGACGACTAGCGAAAAACTGTTTTTT. Protein: CATQRTTSEKLFF.

The chain links TRBV6-6 to TRBJ2-1; 10 nucleotides agree with TRBD1. Germline lookup yields CDR1 MNHNY and CDR2 SVGAGI (reference sequence). V trimming: 7 bases; J trimming: 3 bases; junction bases outside the gene matches: 6. This CDR3 is 15 amino acids long. CDR3 loop: CASTLGQGVYNEQFF. In DNA form, the CDR3 reads TGTGCCAGCACCTTAGGACAGGGGGTCTACAATGAGCAGTTCTTC.

This clone was counted between two and nine times. The V and J genes are TRBV5-1 and TRBJ1-4, with D unresolved. Germline V lookup: CDR1 SGHRS, CDR2 YFSETQ. Trimming cost V 0 bases and J 8 bases, with 14 bases left between them. The CDR3 covers 15 residues. The CDR3 reads CASSLGLGGAEKLFF. The CDR3 DNA follows: TGCGCCAGCAGCTTGGGTCTAGGCGGAGCCGAAAAACTGTTTTTT.

The CDR3 nucleotides are TGTGCCAGTAGTCTGAATAGCGGGAGGTCCTACAATGAGCAGTTCTTC. Protein product: CASSLNSGRSYNEQFF. J is TRBJ2-1 and V is TRBV19; 10 nucleotides align to TRBD2. Germline V gene sequence: CDR1 LNHDA, CDR2 SQIVND (reference sequence). CDR3 size: 16 residues. The V segment lost 5 bases and the J segment 1 base; nucleotides outside the gene matches: 5.

The chain combines TRBV5-4 with TRBJ2-5; no definite D call. The CDR3 is made up of 13 amino acids. In germline, CDR1 is SGHNT, CDR2 YYREEE (reference sequence). Deletions cut 2 bases from V and 3 bases from J, with 8 bases between. In DNA form, the CDR3 reads TGTGCCAGCAGCTTTCCGGTGGAAGAGACCCAGTACTTC. Translating it yields CASSFPVEETQYF.

The CDR3, as DNA: TGTGCCAGCAGCTCGCGTCGGGGTTTTAGCAATCAGCCCCAGCATTTT. Encoded protein: CASSSRRGFSNQPQHF. V and J are TRBV5-6 and TRBJ1-5; D remains ambiguous. V was cut by 3 bases and J by 0 bases, with 13 bases left in between. Germline CDR1 SGHDT, CDR2 YYEEEE. The CDR3 spans 16 residues.

The chain recombines TRBV6-5 with TRBJ1-1, with D possibly matching TRBD1 (5 bases). Germline values: CDR1 MNHEY, CDR2 SVGAGI. V was cut by 9 bases and J by 8 bases, with 16 bases left in between. The CDR3 runs 12 residues. CDR3 sequence (DNA): TGTGCCAGGACTGCTGGGGCCGGAGAAGCTTTCTTT. Encoded protein: CARTAGAGEAFF.

The gene calls are TRBV5-1 and TRBJ2-7, with D perhaps TRBD2 (6 bases). The CDR3 extends over 15 amino acids. The V gene's germline CDR1 is SGHRS and CDR2 YFSETQ. Trimming left V 0 bases short and J 4 bases short, with 14 bases between. This CDR3 reads CASSLGVREEYEQYF. The CDR3 DNA is TGCGCCAGCAGCTTGGGTGTGAGGGAGGAGTACGAGCAGTACTTC. Variable domain in full (rest from reference TRBV5-1 and TRBJ2-7): KAGVTQTPRYLIKTRGQQVTLSCSPISGHRSVSWYQQTPGQGLQFLFEYFSETQRNKGNFPGRFSGRQFSNSRSEMNVSTLELGDSALYLCASSLGVREEYEQYFGPGTRLTVT.

The chain carries TRBV27 and TRBJ2-7, with 7 bases fitting TRBD2. The CDR3 length is 14 residues. Trimming took 5 bases from V and 2 from J; bases not matched to a gene: 6. The germline CDR1 and CDR2 sequences are MNHEY and SMNVEV (reference sequence). DNA for the CDR3: TGTGCCAGCAGTAACCGGGACTATACCTACGAGCAGTACTTC. Translation: CASSNRDYTYEQYF.

The J gene is TRBJ1-4, the V gene TRBV6-5; D is unclear. V dropped 8 bases and J dropped 3 bases, with 13 bases sitting between them. The CDR3 has 14 residues. CDR1 is MNHEY and CDR2 is SVGAGI in the germline V gene. The CDR3 loop is CASGMAGSNEKLFF. CDR3 sequence (DNA): TGTGCCAGCGGTATGGCAGGCTCTAATGAAAAACTGTTTTTT.

The V gene is TRBV5-8, the J gene TRBJ1-5; no firm D call. This CDR3 is 15 amino acids long. V lost 4 bases and J 3 bases, leaving 14 bases between the germline ends. The germline V gene encodes CDR1 SGHTS and CDR2 YDEGEE. CDR3 in amino acids: CASSGREGYNQPQHF. The CDR3 DNA reads TGTGCCAGCAGCGGCCGGGAGGGTTACAATCAGCCCCAGCATTTT.

The V and J genes are TRBV28 and TRBJ1-3; possibly TRBD1 for D (5 bases). Germline CDR1 MDHEN, CDR2 SYDVKM. There are 15 residues in the CDR3. V lost 4 bases and J 0 bases, leaving 10 bases between the germline ends. In DNA, the CDR3 is TGTGCCAGCAGTTCAGGGTTCCACTCTGGAAACACCATATATTTT. Encoded protein: CASSSGFHSGNTIYF. Full variable domain (rest looked up from reference TRBV28 and TRBJ1-3): DVKVTQSSRYLVKRTGEKVFLECVQDMDHENMFWYRQDPGLGLRLIYFSYDVKMKEKGDIPEGYSVSREKKERFSLILESASTNQTSMYLCASSSGFHSGNTIYFGEGSWLTVV.

The CDR3 nucleotides are TGTGCCAGCAGCCGCCACGCGGGGGATACGCAGTATTTT. This gives the protein CASSRHAGDTQYF. The chain recombines TRBV5-6 with TRBJ2-3; possible D gene TRBD2, 6 bases. Trimming stripped 4 bases from V and 6 bases from J, with 12 bases between. The CDR3 is made up of 13 amino acids. CDR1 is SGHDT and CDR2 is YYEEEE in the germline V gene.

The chain joins TRBV6-1 to TRBJ1-2, with D perhaps TRBD1 (5 bases). The CDR3 contains 14 residues. V lost 7 bases to trimming and J lost 6 bases, with 18 bases between them. The V gene's germline CDR1 is MNHNS and CDR2 SASEGT. CDR3: CASTFSRQSDGYTF. The CDR3 nucleotides read TGTGCCAGCACCTTCTCAAGACAGTCCGATGGCTACACCTTC.

This rearrangement joins TRBV5-1 to TRBJ2-1, with TRBD1 matching over 8 bases. The V gene's germline CDR1 is SGHRS and CDR2 YFSETQ. After removal of 0 bases from V and 2 bases from J, the junction contained 1 base not matched to a gene. CDR3 size: 15 residues. CDR3 loop: CASSLDRGAYNEQFF. The CDR3 nucleotides read TGCGCCAGCAGCTTGGACAGGGGGGCCTACAATGAGCAGTTCTTC.

With respect to this clone: Because the CDR3's place on the DNA is in doubt, the DNA is left out and the CDR3 is given as listed by TCRdb. The rearrangement uses TRBV6-5 and TRBJ2-4; the table's D gene call, TRBD2, was not cross checked with the DNA. Germline assignment: CDR1 MNHEY and CDR2 SVGAGI. The CDR3 is made up of 16 amino acids, end residues included. The CDR3: CASSSAPGLRKNIQYF.

The chain is built from TRBV7-8 and TRBJ1-2; no firm D call. CDR1 SGHVS and CDR2 FQNEAQ come from the germline V gene. The germline V and J ends were trimmed by 0 bases and 4 bases, with 12 bases remaining between them. The CDR3 has 15 amino acids. The CDR3 nucleotides read TGTGCCAGCAGCTTAGCTGCGGGTCCGGGCTATGGCTACACCTTC. Protein sequence: CASSLAAGPGYGYTF.

The CDR3 reads CASGPYEQFF. The CDR3 DNA follows: TGTGCCAGCGGGCCATATGAGCAGTTCTTC. The gene calls are TRBV7-9 and TRBJ2-1; D gene uncertain. The CDR3 length is 10 residues. Between the trimmed V and J ends, which lost 8 bases and 8 bases, there was a span of 7 bases. Germline-derived CDR1 and CDR2 are SEHNR and FQNEAQ (reference sequence).